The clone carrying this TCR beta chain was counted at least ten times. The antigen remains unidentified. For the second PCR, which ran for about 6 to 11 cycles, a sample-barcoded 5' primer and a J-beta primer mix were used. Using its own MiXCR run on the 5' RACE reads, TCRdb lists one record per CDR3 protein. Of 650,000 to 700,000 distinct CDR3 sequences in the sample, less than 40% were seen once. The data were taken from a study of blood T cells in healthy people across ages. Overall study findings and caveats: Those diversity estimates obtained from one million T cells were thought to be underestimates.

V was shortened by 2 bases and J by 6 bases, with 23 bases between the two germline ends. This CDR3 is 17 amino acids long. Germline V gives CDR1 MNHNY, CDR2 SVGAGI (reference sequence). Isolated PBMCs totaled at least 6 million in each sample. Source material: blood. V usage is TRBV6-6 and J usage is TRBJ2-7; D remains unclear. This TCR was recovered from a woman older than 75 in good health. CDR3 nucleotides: TGTGCCAGCAGTTACCCCCCAGCCGCGGCCTCCCCCGGCGAGCAGTACTTC. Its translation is CASSYPPAAASPGEQYF.